Many counts were recorded for the clone carrying this TCR beta chain. Its specificity is unknown. In making diagnoses, clinical symptoms, serum thyroxine and TRAb, thyroid ultrasound and orbital computed tomography were all used. RNA transcripts served as the template for amplifying TCR beta CDR3 regions. First-round RT-PCR of the TCR CDR3 relied on the HTBI primer set. TCRdb reanalysed the multiplex PCR reads using MiXCR and keeps one entry per CDR3 protein. The repertoire has around 660,000 distinct CDR3 sequences, roughly 45% of them found once; the top ten carry less than 9%. The CDR3 covers 14 residues. Germline CDR1 is DFQATT and CDR2 is SNEGSKA (reference sequence). V gave up 4 bases and J gave up 4 bases, with 17 bases separating them. This record comes from a study of T cells in Graves' hyperthyroidism and ophthalmopathy. Findings of the study overall: Blood shared most expanded thyroid clonotypes above 0.001. The model forecast ophthalmopathy, anticipating it by a median around 6.9 months before onset.

The receptor's source is an adult man with Graves' disease, either hyperthyroidism or ophthalmopathy (not recorded which). This sequence joins TRBV20-1 and TRBJ2-7, with D perhaps matching TRBD1 or TRBD2 (5 bases each). Sequencing was done on a sample of peripheral blood or thyroid tissue (not recorded which). CDR3 nucleotides: TGCAGTGCTACCGGGACCGTGGGGTCGTACGAGCAGTACTTC. It translates to CSATGTVGSYEQYF.